A selection of T cell receptor beta chains follows, all from one sample in a study of blood T cells in healthy people across ages. TCRdb recomputed calls from the 5' RACE reads with MiXCR, one row per CDR3 protein. The profile shows 540,000 or so distinct CDR3 sequences, about 25% of them singletons. Sequences were obtained from blood. Receptors originate from a woman in her 70s in good health. The CDR3 runs from the conserved cysteine through the conserved F or W. The D gene is left open where the match is weak. A row's size may be missing; if present it is once, few, many or a size class.

>TRBJ1-4|NA|TRBD1|TRBV11-2
CASSSSQGGREKLFF
TGTGCCAGCAGTTCCTCCCAAGGGGGCCGTGAAAAACTGTTTTTT
>TRBJ2-5|NA|TRBD2|TRBV30
CAWKPPMGGEQYF
TGTGCCTGGAAACCCCCCATGGGGGGGGAGCAGTACTTC
>TRBJ1-5|NA|NA|TRBV28
CASSTPSRGNQPQHF
TGTGCCAGCAGTACACCCTCCAGGGGCAATCAGCCCCAGCATTTT
>TRBJ2-4|once|TRBD2|TRBV11-3
CASSTPGLADIQYF
TGTGCCAGCAGCACACCGGGACTAGCTGACATTCAGTACTTC
>TRBJ2-5|NA|TRBD1|TRBV29-1
CSVETGVDGETQYF
TGCAGCGTTGAAACAGGGGTGGATGGGGAGACCCAGTACTTC
>TRBJ1-2|few|NA|TRBV2
CASSENLYGYTF
TGTGCCAGCAGTGAAAATCTCTATGGCTACACCTTC
>TRBJ2-2|NA|NA|TRBV7-2
CASSLGRSNTGELFF
TGTGCCAGCAGCTTGGGCAGGTCGAACACCGGGGAGCTGTTTTTT
>TRBJ2-5|few|TRBD2|TRBV5-1
CASSLGLAKQETQHF
TGCGCCAGCAGCTTGGGACTAGCGAAACAAGAGACCCAGCACTTC
>TRBJ2-7|NA|TRBD1|TRBV29-1
CSVVPGQGMYEQYF
TGCAGCGTAGTACCGGGACAGGGTATGTACGAGCAGTACTTC
>TRBJ1-2|few|NA|TRBV11-2
CASSLDHYGYTF
TGTGCCAGCAGCTTAGACCACTATGGCTACACCTTC
>TRBJ1-2|NA|NA|TRBV6-5
CASSYVRESGGYGYTF
TGTGCCAGCAGTTACGTCAGGGAGAGTGGTGGCTATGGCTACACCTTC
>TRBJ1-2|few|TRBD1|TRBV28
CASSLYRQGADGYTF
TGTGCCAGCAGCCTTTATCGACAGGGGGCAGATGGCTACACCTTC
>TRBJ1-4|many|NA|TRBV24-1
CATSDGILKTEKLFF
TGTGCCACCAGTGATGGGATCTTGAAGACAGAAAAACTGTTTTTT
>TRBJ2-3|NA|NA|TRBV29-1
CSYSAWRGTDTQYF
TGCAGCTATTCTGCGTGGCGGGGCACAGATACGCAGTATTTT
>TRBJ2-2|NA|TRBD1|TRBV5-1
CASSLGDRATGELFF
TGCGCCAGCAGCTTGGGAGACAGGGCGACCGGGGAGCTGTTTTTT
>TRBJ2-7|once|NA|TRBV20-1
CSGFGDTTYEQYF
TGCAGTGGTTTCGGGGACACCACCTACGAGCAGTACTTC
>TRBJ2-7|NA|NA|TRBV29-1
CSAIPGGVNEQYF
TGCAGCGCTATTCCAGGGGGGGTGAACGAGCAGTACTTC
>TRBJ2-7|NA|NA|TRBV28
CASIGNRVLAYEQYF
TGTGCCAGCATAGGGAACAGGGTCTTAGCCTACGAGCAGTACTTC
>TRBJ2-4|NA|TRBD2|TRBV4-2
CASSQVGTSRGVQYF
TGTGCCAGCAGCCAAGTTGGGACTAGTCGCGGCGTTCAGTACTTC
>TRBJ1-1|few|NA|TRBV4-2
CASSPTRSPEAFF
TGTGCCAGCAGTCCAACCCGGTCCCCTGAAGCTTTCTTT
>TRBJ2-1|NA|NA|TRBV7-3
CASSRREGDGYNEQFF
TGTGCCAGCAGCCGACGCGAGGGGGACGGGTACAATGAGCAGTTCTTC
>TRBJ2-1|NA|TRBD2|TRBV6-2/TRBV6-3
CASSYITSGYNGQFF
TGTGCCAGCAGTTACATTACTAGCGGTTACAATGGGCAGTTCTTC
>TRBJ1-1|NA|NA|TRBV4-2
CASSPQASSTEAFF
TGTGCCAGCAGCCCTCAGGCCTCCAGCACTGAAGCTTTCTTT
>TRBJ2-7|NA|NA|TRBV15
CATSRGTVDSYEQYF
TGTGCCACCAGCAGAGGGACGGTAGACTCCTACGAGCAGTACTTC
>TRBJ1-1|NA|NA|TRBV15
CATSRDGAWGTEAFF
TGTGCCACCAGCAGAGATGGGGCTTGGGGTACTGAAGCTTTCTTT
>TRBJ1-3|few|TRBD1|TRBV6-5
CASKIQGAAGNTIYF
TGTGCCAGCAAGATACAGGGGGCGGCTGGAAACACCATATATTTT